This T cell receptor beta chain was found in a study of radiotherapy plus CTLA-4 blockade in lung cancer. At the level of the study: Objective responses occurred in roughly a sixth of patients; approximately 33% had disease control. Study-wide results and caveats: Peripheral blood showed expansion of tumor-derived TCR clones after radiotherapy and ipilimumab.

As to this clone: The antigen is undetermined.

Only in-frame clones appear in the TCRdb table, and some are missing; sequencing was by immunoSEQ multiplex PCR. The top ten clones hold around 3.5% of a sample with about 27,000 clones, about three quarters of them seen once. The germline V gene encodes CDR1 SGHTA and CDR2 FQGNSA. V lost 0 bases, J lost 3 bases, and 2 bases lay in between. CDR3 length equals 13 residues. Focal radiation was given together with CTLA-4 blockade (ipilimumab) to patients with chemo-refractory metastatic non-small-cell lung cancer. The clonotype comes from a human donor with non-small cell lung cancer who had stable disease on radiotherapy plus ipilimumab. The chain has TRBV7-2 and TRBJ2-2; no definite D call. The sequences come from peripheral blood, collected from a patient treated with radiotherapy plus ipilimumab. CDR3 nucleotide sequence: TGTGCCAGCAGCTTAGCCGACACCGGGGAGCTGTTTTTT. Protein sequence: CASSLADTGELFF.